The T cell receptor (beta chain) described here comes from a study of technical replicates of blood from a handful of donors. TCRdb keeps only in-frame clones here, not all; method: immunoSEQ multiplex PCR. The table shows roughly 71,000 clones, with less than 97% occurring only once. V was trimmed by 5 bases and J by 2 bases, leaving 16 bases between them. Germline V gene data show CDR1 as SGHVS and CDR2 as FQNEAQ. This CDR3 has 15 amino acids. This clonotype was obtained from a human donor in good health. The V and J genes are TRBV7-8 and TRBJ2-7, with unresolved D. The sample was T cells isolated from PBMCs. CDR3 region: CASSSKRSVPYEQYF. Written as DNA, the CDR3 is TGTGCCAGCAGCAGCAAACGAAGTGTGCCCTACGAGCAGTACTTC.